This TCR beta chain derives from a study of molecular identifiers for immune sequencing clone quantification. Naive CD8 libraries came from approximately 20,000 to 1,000,000 sorted cells with 10%, 30% or 50% RNA. Naive CD8 T cells were sorted as CD8+CD4-CCR7+CD45RA+. It was with previously described methods and listed TCR primers that bulk TCR libraries were made. TCRdb passed the PCR reads through MiXCR, listing each CDR3 protein once. The table includes about 510,000 distinct CDR3 sequences, 20% to 25% detected once. This clonotype has a handful of counts. The CDR3 is 15 amino acids. Trimming left V 4 bases short and J 1 base short, with 11 bases between. Per germline, CDR1 LNHDA and CDR2 SQIVND (reference sequence).

This receptor was taken from a human donor in good health. Some libraries in this study had Jurkat cell RNA spiked in. This sequence joins TRBV19 and TRBJ2-1; no firm D call. Sequencing used naive CD8+ T cells from blood, with Jurkat cell RNA spiked in. Sample subset: FACS-sorted CD8+CD4-CCR7+CD45RA+ naive T cells. CDR3 bases: TGTGCCAGTAGTAAGGGCTCTAGGTCCTACAATGAGCAGTTCTTC. Translating it yields CASSKGSRSYNEQFF.